This is a list of T cell receptor beta chains from one sample in a study of blood T cell repertoires in COVID-19. The data were produced by immunoSEQ multiplex PCR, yet TCRdb's version contains in-frame clones alone and is incomplete. The sample gives roughly 200,000 clones, roughly nine tenths of which show up once; approximately 2.3% is in the top ten. The sample was PBMCs or T cells enriched from blood (not recorded which). Every receptor here comes from a woman in her 40s with acute COVID-19. Both conserved end residues are part of each CDR3. D genes are given only for firm matches. Expanded clones are given a class, and other clones once, few, many or no size at all.

TRBJ2-3 TRBV5-4 NA NA CASSVGAGTDTQYF TGTGCCAGCAGCGTTGGGGCCGGCACAGATACGCAGTATTTT
TRBJ2-3 TRBV5-1 NA NA CASSLGDSTDTQYF TGCGCCAGCAGCTTAGGAGATAGCACAGATACGCAGTATTTT
TRBJ2-2 TRBV19 few NA CASSILGAANTGELFF TGTGCCAGTAGTATTTTGGGGGCCGCGAACACCGGGGAGCTGTTTTTT
TRBJ2-5 TRBV25-1 NA TRBD1 CATSGQGQETQYF TGTGCCACCTCCGGACAGGGCCAAGAGACCCAGTACTTC
TRBJ1-5 TRBV5-6 NA TRBD1 CASSLLGQGAGQPQHF TGTGCCAGCAGCTTGTTGGGACAGGGGGCGGGACAGCCCCAGCATTTT
TRBJ2-7 TRBV4-1 NA TRBD1 CASSLRTGTEQYF TGCGCCAGCAGCCTTAGGACAGGGACCGAGCAGTACTTC
TRBJ1-2 TRBV5-4 NA NA CASSLDGGGYTF TGTGCCAGCAGCTTGGACGGGGGTGGCTACACCTTC
TRBJ2-1 TRBV7-9 once NA CASSLGGGYNEQFF TGTGCCAGCAGCTTAGGGGGCGGTTACAATGAGCAGTTCTTC
TRBJ1-2 TRBV5-1 NA TRBD1 CASSLGDSSNYGYTF TGCGCCAGCAGCTTGGGGGACAGCTCGAACTATGGCTACACCTTC
TRBJ1-2 TRBV11-2 few NA CATRRWGVGNYGYTF TGTGCCACCCGGCGGTGGGGGGTTGGAAACTATGGCTACACCTTC
TRBJ1-2 TRBV6-5 NA NA CASSYSGGYGYTF TGTGCCAGCAGTTACTCAGGGGGCTATGGCTACACCTTC
TRBJ2-2 TRBV11-3 NA NA CASSFYRDGGTGELFF TGTGCCAGCAGCTTTTACAGGGATGGAGGCACCGGGGAGCTGTTTTTT
TRBJ2-7 TRBV10-3 NA TRBD1 CAINSDRAGEQYF TGTGCCATCAATTCGGACAGGGCTGGCGAGCAGTACTTC
TRBJ1-2 TRBV5-1 NA NA CASSLDSIYGGYTF TGCGCCAGCAGCTTGGACAGTATCTATGGAGGCTACACCTTC
TRBJ2-1 TRBV7-2 few TRBD2 CASSSTSGRARYNEQFF TGTGCCAGCAGCTCGACCAGCGGGAGGGCCAGGTACAATGAGCAGTTCTTC
TRBJ1-1 TRBV27 NA NA CASSLLGANTEAFF TGTGCCAGCAGTTTACTGGGGGCGAACACTGAAGCTTTCTTT
TRBJ2-7 TRBV28 NA TRBD2 CASRPSGAPTYEQYF TGTGCCAGCAGACCCAGCGGGGCCCCAACCTACGAGCAGTACTTC
TRBJ2-1 TRBV4-2 NA NA CASSQVRRERNEQFF TGTGCCAGCAGCCAAGTCCGACGGGAGAGAAATGAGCAGTTCTTC
TRBJ2-3 TRBV7-3 NA TRBD2 CASSSGLQRLDTQYF TGTGCCAGCAGCTCGGGACTACAACGCCTGGATACGCAGTATTTT
TRBJ1-3 TRBV3-1/TRBV3-2 once TRBD1 CASSRTGGLGNTIYF TGTGCCAGCAGCCGGACAGGGGGCCTTGGAAACACCATATATTTT
TRBJ2-5 TRBV11-2 NA TRBD1 CASSQGQYQETQYF TGTGCCAGCAGCCAGGGACAGTACCAAGAGACCCAGTACTTC
TRBJ1-3 TRBV3-1/TRBV3-2 NA NA CASSQTGESSGNTIYF TGTGCCAGCAGTCAAACCGGGGAGTCCTCTGGAAACACCATATATTTT
TRBJ1-1 TRBV7-2 NA NA CASSPRGANTEAFF TGTGCCAGCAGCCCCCGGGGAGCCAACACTGAAGCTTTCTTT
TRBJ2-5 TRBV6-1 many TRBD2 CASSERGGQETQYF TGTGCCAGCAGTGAGCGGGGGGGCCAAGAGACCCAGTACTTC
TRBJ2-5 TRBV5-1 NA TRBD2 CASSLIGRAGETQYF TGCGCCAGCAGCTTGATCGGGAGGGCCGGGGAGACCCAGTACTTC
TRBJ1-3 TRBV5-5 NA TRBD1 CASSWTGLAGNTIYF TGTGCCAGCAGCTGGACAGGGTTGGCTGGAAACACCATATATTTT
TRBJ2-3 TRBV19 NA TRBD2 CASSIGAGVVDTQYF TGTGCCAGTAGTATTGGGGCGGGAGTAGTGGATACGCAGTATTTT
TRBJ2-5 TRBV24-1 NA NA CATSDLSRDKETQYF TGTGCCACCAGTGATTTGTCCCGGGACAAAGAGACCCAGTACTTC
TRBJ1-5 TRBV7-2 NA NA CASSLARGAHEPQHF TGTGCCAGCAGCTTAGCGCGCGGGGCTCATGAGCCCCAGCATTTT
TRBJ2-3 TRBV2 once NA CASRGASVTPTDTQYF TGTGCCAGCAGGGGGGCGTCTGTTACCCCCACAGATACGCAGTATTTT
TRBJ2-3 TRBV7-9 NA NA CASSLKGGAADTQYF TGTGCCAGCAGCTTAAAAGGAGGGGCGGCAGATACGCAGTATTTT
TRBJ1-2 TRBV2 once NA CASSGRQVYGYTF TGTGCCAGCAGTGGACGACAAGTCTATGGCTACACCTTC
TRBJ2-7 TRBV4-1 NA NA CASSQTTTRGAHEQYF TGCGCCAGCAGCCAAACCACAACCCGGGGAGCCCACGAGCAGTACTTC
TRBJ2-7 TRBV5-5 NA TRBD2 CASSLVLTSGSYEQYF TGTGCCAGCAGCTTGGTGTTGACTAGCGGCTCCTACGAGCAGTACTTC
TRBJ2-1 TRBV24-1 NA NA CAKMRVRKNNEQFF TGTGCCAAGATGAGGGTAAGAAAGAACAATGAGCAGTTCTTC
TRBJ1-6 TRBV1 NA NA CTSSQRTGAYNSPLHF TGCACCAGCAGCCAGAGGACAGGAGCCTATAATTCACCCCTCCACTTT
TRBJ2-7 TRBV6-2/TRBV6-3 NA NA CASSPNRQSSGRDRQYF TGTGCCAGCAGCCCCAATCGACAGTCCTCAGGGCGGGACCGTCAGTACTTC
TRBJ1-1 TRBV4-1 NA NA CASSIKMNTEAFF TGCGCCAGCAGCATCAAAATGAACACTGAAGCTTTCTTT
TRBJ2-2 TRBV19 NA NA CASRPDYGNTGELFF TGTGCCAGTAGACCGGACTATGGAAACACCGGGGAGCTGTTTTTT
TRBJ2-2 TRBV6-1 NA NA CASSESGYFTGELFF TGTGCCAGCAGTGAATCAGGGTACTTCACCGGGGAGCTGTTTTTT
TRBJ1-1 TRBV29-1 NA TRBD1 CSAGGRGVTEAFF TGCAGCGCCGGGGGCAGGGGGGTGACTGAAGCTTTCTTT
TRBJ2-3 TRBV11-2 NA NA CASSLTSGTDTQYF TGTGCCAGCAGCTTAACGAGCGGCACAGATACGCAGTATTTT
TRBJ1-5 TRBV19 NA TRBD1 CASSTADRGSQPQHF TGTGCCAGTAGTACCGCGGACAGGGGAAGTCAGCCCCAGCATTTT
TRBJ2-1 TRBV6-5 NA TRBD2 CASTWGGRAGEQFF TGTGCCAGCACCTGGGGCGGGAGGGCCGGTGAGCAGTTCTTC
TRBJ1-1 TRBV5-5 NA NA CASSLVPTENTEAFF TGTGCCAGCAGCTTGGTCCCTACAGAGAACACTGAAGCTTTCTTT
TRBJ2-7 TRBV4-3 NA NA CASSQTGWVAASEQYF TGCGCCAGCAGCCAAACCGGGTGGGTGGCCGCCAGCGAGCAGTACTTC